This TCR beta chain was profiled in a study of CDR3 diversity in severe acne. A few counts support this clonotype. One end of the junction varies from germline; a read error may be responsible. TCRdb reprocessed the PCR reads via MiXCR and lists one record per CDR3 protein. The table records over 100,000 distinct CDR3 sequences, around 56% of them present only once. The sequence came from a male donor with acne. Material: blood.

The CDR3 DNA reads as TGTGCCAGCGGCGTAGGGTACAGGGGAAACACTGAAGCTTTCTTT. It is translated as CASGVGYRGNTEAFF. V is TRBV9 and J is TRBJ1-1; 7 bases align to TRBD1. This CDR3 has 15 residues. From germline, CDR1 is SGDLS and CDR2 YYNGEE.